This T cell receptor beta chain was identified in a study of cytomegalovirus exposure and HLA in healthy donors. Broader study findings: Accurate prediction of HLA-A and HLA-B alleles (for most subjects) was reportedly achieved from TCR beta sequences. Presence/absence analyses rested on an assumption that sequencing depth was roughly uniform across donors. Later analysis identified a missense DCLRE1C variant that was linked to TCR beta V- and J-gene trimming.

When sampled, the donors appeared nominally healthy, though they likely had unrecorded immune exposures. As for this clone: Its target is unknown.

The CDR3 is 15 amino acids. Looked up from germline, CDR1 is SGDLS and CDR2 is YYNGEE. Germline trimming cut 3 bases from V and 5 bases from J; bases unmatched to any gene: 7. 60 Vbeta and 13 Jbeta primers were used in PCR. The repertoire was sequenced with immunoSEQ multiplex PCR; TCRdb's copy has only in-frame clones and lacks some. The data contain 110,000 or so clones, around 66% of them singletons. The receptor was derived from a man between 18 and 29 years old in good health and CMV-seropositive. What was sequenced was PBMCs. This chain links TRBV9 with TRBJ2-5; 10 nucleotides match TRBD2. CDR3 nucleotide sequence: TGTGCCAGCAGCGGGGGACTAGCGAGGGGGGAGACCCAGTACTTC. It encodes CASSGGLARGETQYF. Based on the CDR3 plus reference TRBV9 and TRBJ2-5, the full variable domain is DSGVTQTPKHLITATGQRVTLRCSPRSGDLSVYWYQQSLDQGLQFLIQYYNGEERAKGNILERFSAQQFPDLHSELNLSSLELGDSALYFCASSGGLARGETQYFGPGTRLLVL.